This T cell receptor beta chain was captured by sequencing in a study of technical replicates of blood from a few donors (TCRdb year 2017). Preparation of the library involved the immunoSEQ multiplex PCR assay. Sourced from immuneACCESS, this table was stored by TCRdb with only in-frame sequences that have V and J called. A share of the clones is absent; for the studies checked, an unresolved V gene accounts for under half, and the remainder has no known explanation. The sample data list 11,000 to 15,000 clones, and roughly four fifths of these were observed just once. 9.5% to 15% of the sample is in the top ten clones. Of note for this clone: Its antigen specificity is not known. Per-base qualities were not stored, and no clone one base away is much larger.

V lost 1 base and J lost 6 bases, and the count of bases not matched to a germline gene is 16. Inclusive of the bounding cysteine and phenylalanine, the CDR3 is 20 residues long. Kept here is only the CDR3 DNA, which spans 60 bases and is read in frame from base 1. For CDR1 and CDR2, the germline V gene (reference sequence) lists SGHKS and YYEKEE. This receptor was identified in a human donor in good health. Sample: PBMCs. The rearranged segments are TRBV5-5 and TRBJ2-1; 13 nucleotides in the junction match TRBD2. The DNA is TGTGCCAGCAGCTTGCCGTTCGGACTAGCGGGAGAACGGAGCTCCAATGAGCAGTTCTTC. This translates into CASSLPFGLAGERSSNEQFF.